This T cell receptor (beta chain) came from a study of shared clonotypes between healthy human individuals. Study results and caveats: Sequencing depth was expected to influence donor clonotype sharing.

TCRdb's copy holds only in-frame clones and misses some; the assay was immunoSEQ multiplex PCR. There are 2 million to 2.5 million clones in the sample; 85% to 95% occur only once, and approximately 0.41% lies in the top ten. V was cut by 4 bases and J by 4 bases, with 16 bases left in between. The CDR3 extends over 15 amino acids. Germline assignment: CDR1 LNHDA and CDR2 SQIVND (reference sequence). Worth noting for this clone: Its antigen is not known.

This receptor was taken from a man younger than 30 in good health. Some clones in this sample may be carry-over from other donors' samples. The rearrangement joins TRBV19 to TRBJ1-2; tentatively, D is TRBD1 (6 bases). The sample was naive CD4+ T cells from PBMCs. Specified subset: CD45RA+ positively selected. This CDR3 is CASSTRLRGAYGYTF. CDR3 sequence (DNA): TGTGCCAGTAGTACAAGACTCCGGGGGGCCTATGGCTACACCTTC. The full variable domain, completed using reference TRBV19 and TRBJ1-2, is DGGITQSPKYLFRKEGQNVTLSCEQNLNHDAMYWYRQDPGQGLRLIYYSQIVNDFQKGDIAEGYSVSREKKESFPLTVTSAQKNPTAFYLCASSTRLRGAYGYTFGSGTRLTVV.